The clone carrying this T cell receptor beta chain was seen many times. This sample is part of a study of T cells after yellow fever vaccination. The CDR3 covers 15 residues. V gave up 3 bases and J gave up 2 bases, with 14 bases separating them. Germline assignment: CDR1 SGHTA and CDR2 FQGNSA. Study results and caveats: Only a minor proportion of clonotypes was detected across both CD4 and CD8 compartments.

TCRdb fed the 5' RACE reads into MiXCR, producing one record per CDR3 protein. The data show around 29,000 distinct CDR3 sequences, approximately 6% seen once. Sequenced here: PBMCs, either bulk or a sorted T-cell subset (CD4+, CD8+, memory, or dextramer-sorted; not recorded which), sampled on the day of the yellow fever booster vaccination. The clonotype comes from a man aged 30 to 39 who received the YFV17D yellow fever vaccine. The chain uses TRBV7-2 and TRBJ2-7, with D possibly being TRBD2 (5 bases). In DNA form, the CDR3 reads TGTGCCAGCAGCTTGGTCGAGGGATCTACCTACGAGCAGTACTTC. This translates into CASSLVEGSTYEQYF.